The clone carrying this T cell receptor beta chain was seen a handful of times. In the PCR, 60 Vbeta and 13 Jbeta primers were used. This table comes from immunoSEQ multiplex PCR, and its TCRdb copy is limited to in-frame clones, with some not included. The sample holds over 150,000 clones, 80% to 90% seen once. Germline V lookup: CDR1 MDHEN, CDR2 SYDVKM. The CDR3 runs 15 residues. V lost 2 bases, J lost 6 bases, and 16 bases lay in between. The data stem from a study of cytomegalovirus exposure and HLA in healthy donors. The sequence came from a male donor in good health and CMV-seronegative. The chain carries TRBV28 and TRBJ1-2, with a weak D call TRBD1 (6 bases). Material: PBMCs. CDR3: CASSLVIGQGNGYTF. In nucleotides, the CDR3 is TGTGCCAGCAGTTTAGTGATTGGGCAGGGGAATGGCTACACCTTC.